This T cell receptor beta chain was observed in a study of blood T cell repertoires in COVID-19. The CDR3 totals 15 residues. Germline assignment: CDR1 LNHDA and CDR2 SQIVND (reference sequence). V was pared by 3 bases and J by 0 bases, with 9 bases between. Profiling relied on immunoSEQ multiplex PCR, and the TCRdb table lists in-frame clones only, not all of them. The data contain more than 150,000 clones, roughly 90% of them singletons. The clonotype originates from a woman between 25 and 40 years old who had recovered from COVID-19. The sample comprised PBMCs or T cells enriched from blood (not recorded which). The chain combines TRBV19 with TRBJ1-5; D is uncertain. The chain's CDR3 is CASSILLFSNQPQHF. The DNA of the CDR3 is TGTGCCAGTAGTATCCTTTTATTTAGCAATCAGCCCCAGCATTTT.